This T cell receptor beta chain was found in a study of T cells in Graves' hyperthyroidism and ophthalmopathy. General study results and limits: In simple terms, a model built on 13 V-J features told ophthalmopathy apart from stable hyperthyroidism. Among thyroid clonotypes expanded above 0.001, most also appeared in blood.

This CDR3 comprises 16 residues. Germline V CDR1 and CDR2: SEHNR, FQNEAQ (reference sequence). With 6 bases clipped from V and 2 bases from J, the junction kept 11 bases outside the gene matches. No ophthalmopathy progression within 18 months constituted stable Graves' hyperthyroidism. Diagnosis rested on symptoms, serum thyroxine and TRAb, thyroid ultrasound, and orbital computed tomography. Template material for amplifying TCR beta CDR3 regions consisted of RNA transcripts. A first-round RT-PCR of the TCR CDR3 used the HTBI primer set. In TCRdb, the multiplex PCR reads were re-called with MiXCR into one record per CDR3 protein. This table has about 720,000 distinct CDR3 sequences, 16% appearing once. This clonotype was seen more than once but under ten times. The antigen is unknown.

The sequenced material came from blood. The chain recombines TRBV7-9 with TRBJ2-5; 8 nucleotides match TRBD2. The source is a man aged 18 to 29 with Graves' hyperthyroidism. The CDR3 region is CASSPMAGGSQETQYF. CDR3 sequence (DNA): TGTGCCAGCAGTCCTATGGCGGGGGGAAGTCAAGAGACCCAGTACTTC.